What follows are 22 T cell receptor beta chains derived from one specimen sequenced in a study of beta chain features in type 1 diabetes. The study's findings and limits: Patients with Type 1 diabetes showed moderately but significantly shorter TCRB CDR3s in all four CD4+ subsets.

Of the isolated RNA, all was reverse transcribed, and so the sequenced material was expressed TCRB transcripts. Only in-frame clones appear in the TCRdb table, and some are missing; sequencing was by immunoSEQ multiplex PCR. The sample lists some 370,000 clones, roughly a tenth occurring once. For these TCRs, the target antigens are not known. The material sequenced was central memory CD4+ T cells from blood. Receptors were obtained from a man between 25 and 39 years old with type 1 diabetes.

This clone was observed a few times. The CDR3 coding sequence is TGTGCCAGCAGGGCAGCGGGAACTAACACAGATACGCAGTATTTT. Amino acid sequence: CASRAAGTNTDTQYF. The chain employs TRBV28 and TRBJ2-3, with 7 positions matching TRBD2. The CDR3 extends over 15 amino acids. Per germline, CDR1 MDHEN and CDR2 SYDVKM. The junction had 8 bases not matched to a gene; V was cut back by 6 bases and J by 2 bases.

This clone occurred a few times. V usage is TRBV4-2 and J usage is TRBJ2-3, with D perhaps being TRBD1 or TRBD2 (5 bases each). V was trimmed by 4 bases and J by 3 bases, leaving 14 bases between them. This CDR3 comprises 15 residues. Germline CDR1 and CDR2: LGHNA and YNFKEQ. CDR3 DNA: TGTGCCAGCAGCCTAATCCGGGACGCGACAGATACGCAGTATTTT. This encodes CASSLIRDATDTQYF.

The chain uses TRBV11-3 and TRBJ2-1; D gene uncertain. CDR3 length equals 14 residues. CDR1 and CDR2 from the germline V gene are SGHNT and YENEEA. V lost 2 bases to trimming and J lost 7 bases, with 12 bases between them. The CDR3 DNA is TGTGCCAGCAGCTTACTTGGTTCTCCTAATGAGCAGTTCTTC. This sequence encodes CASSLLGSPNEQFF.

The chain uses TRBV25-1 and TRBJ1-4; 7 positions agree with TRBD1. The ends lost 5 bases at V and 8 bases at J; junction bases unmatched: 17. The CDR3 runs 17 residues. Germline lookup yields CDR1 MGHDK and CDR2 SYGVNS. For the CDR3, the DNA is TGTGCCAGCAGTCACCGGGACAGCCATGTCGGAAGCGAAAAACTGTTTTTT. Translated, it gives CASSHRDSHVGSEKLFF.

The chain joins TRBV7-8 to TRBJ2-2, with D perhaps matching TRBD1 or TRBD2 (5 bases each). The V and J ends lost 1 base and 6 bases respectively, with 18 bases between them. This CDR3 contains 17 residues. The germline V gene encodes CDR1 SGHVS and CDR2 FQNEAQ. CDR3 residues: CASSLDTGRTRSGELFF. The CDR3 nucleotides are TGTGCCAGCAGCTTAGATACGGGGCGAACTAGATCCGGGGAGCTGTTTTTT.

This sequence joins TRBV19 and TRBJ2-3, with D maybe TRBD2 (5 bases). The CDR3 loop spans 14 amino acids. The V gene's germline CDR1 is LNHDA and CDR2 SQIVND (reference sequence). Trimming cost V 6 bases and J 5 bases, with 15 bases left between them. The CDR3 here is CASSRGKVGDTQYF. CDR3 coding DNA: TGTGCCAGTAGCCGGGGTAAAGTGGGAGATACGCAGTATTTT.

The chain joins TRBV18 to TRBJ1-2, with D perhaps matching TRBD1 (5 bases). This CDR3 is built from 15 residues. V shed 3 bases and J shed 8 bases, with 19 bases lying between them. Per germline, CDR1 KGHSH and CDR2 LQKENI. The chain's CDR3 is CASSPQDGGFEGYTF. The CDR3 DNA is TGTGCCAGCTCACCTCAGGACGGGGGGTTCGAGGGCTACACCTTC.

This chain uses TRBV19 with TRBJ2-2; 7 bases are shared with TRBD1. The CDR3 consists of 15 residues. Germline V gene data show CDR1 as LNHDA and CDR2 as SQIVND (reference sequence). J gave up 2 bases and V 4 bases, and 4 bases lay outside the gene matches. The CDR3: CASSRGTVNTGELFF. The DNA of the CDR3 is TGTGCCAGTAGTAGGGGGACAGTAAACACCGGGGAGCTGTTTTTT. Complete variable domain (other parts from reference TRBV19 and TRBJ2-2): DGGITQSPKYLFRKEGQNVTLSCEQNLNHDAMYWYRQDPGQGLRLIYYSQIVNDFQKGDIAEGYSVSREKKESFPLTVTSAQKNPTAFYLCASSRGTVNTGELFFGEGSRLTVL.

This chain links TRBV5-6 with TRBJ2-7; TRBD1 matches 7 bases. The CDR3 extends over 18 amino acids. Germline lookup yields CDR1 SGHDT and CDR2 YYEEEE. Trimming cost V 2 bases and J 5 bases; bases outside gene matches: 19. The chain's CDR3 is CASSFAPLNRGLIDEQYF. The CDR3 coding sequence is TGTGCCAGCAGCTTTGCTCCCTTGAACAGGGGATTGATCGACGAGCAGTACTTC.

This clone was counted many times. The chain has TRBV7-9 and TRBJ2-3, with 7 bases lining up with TRBD1. The CDR3 is made up of 16 amino acids. Germline V gene sequence: CDR1 SEHNR, CDR2 FQNEAQ (reference sequence). V was clipped by 4 bases and J by 1 base; unmatched bases: 8. CDR3 bases: TGTGCCAGCAGCTCGCCAGGGGGAGTGGGCACAGATACGCAGTATTTT. Residues: CASSSPGGVGTDTQYF.

This clone was seen at least ten times. V is TRBV7-2 and J is TRBJ2-3; TRBD2 agrees at 8 bases. CDR3 length: 16 residues. V lost 5 bases and J lost 6; bases outside the gene matches: 13. The germline gives CDR1 SGHTA, CDR2 FQGNSA. The CDR3 sequence: CASSPLQREPPDTQYF. As DNA, the CDR3 is TGTGCCAGCAGCCCCCTCCAGCGGGAGCCCCCCGATACGCAGTATTTT.

This clone was seen only a few times. V usage is TRBV5-4 and J usage is TRBJ1-2, with 7 bases lining up with TRBD1. Germline lookup yields CDR1 SGHNT and CDR2 YYREEE (reference sequence). V dropped 0 bases and J dropped 5; count of bases not matched to a gene: 13. This CDR3 region has 17 residues. The CDR3 reads CASSLVQGGQEKYGYTF. CDR3 nucleotide sequence: TGTGCCAGCAGCTTGGTTCAGGGGGGCCAAGAAAAATATGGCTACACCTTC. The entire variable domain, with the rest obtained from reference TRBV5-4 and TRBJ1-2, is as follows: ETGVTQSPTHLIKTRGQQVTLRCSSQSGHNTVSWYQQALGQGPQFIFQYYREEENGRGNFPPRFSGLQFPNYSSELNVNALELDDSALYLCASSLVQGGQEKYGYTFGSGTRLTVV.

The rearrangement links TRBV5-5 to TRBJ2-4; 7 nucleotides agree with TRBD1. J was trimmed by 5 bases and V by 4 bases; bases with no gene match: 3. Germline V CDR1 and CDR2: SGHKS, YYEKEE (reference sequence). This CDR3 comprises 13 residues. The CDR3 DNA reads as TGTGCCAGCAGCCCGGGGACAGAAAACATTCAGTACTTC. This gives the protein CASSPGTENIQYF.

This clone was observed a handful of times. The chain employs TRBV18 and TRBJ2-5, with D uncertain. The CDR3 has 10 amino acids. Germline assignment: CDR1 KGHSH and CDR2 LQKENI. V lost 9 bases, J lost 4 bases, and 6 bases lay in between. The CDR3 loop is CASQGETQYF. The DNA for the CDR3 is TGTGCCAGTCAAGGAGAGACCCAGTACTTC.

About this clone: At one end the junction does not follow the germline gene, possibly because of a read error. This rearrangement joins TRBV10-3 to TRBJ2-1; D not resolved. Germline lookup yields CDR1 ENHRY and CDR2 SYGVKD. The CDR3 loop spans 13 amino acids. This CDR3 is CASSFLENNEQFF. CDR3 sequence (DNA): TGTGCCAGCAGTTTCCTAGAGAACAATGAGCAGTTCTTC.

This clone was observed a few times. The V gene is TRBV7-9, the J gene TRBJ2-7; D is perhaps TRBD1 (7 bases). The CDR3 is 16 amino acids. Germline-derived CDR1 and CDR2 are SEHNR and FQNEAQ (reference sequence). Trimming pared 3 bases from V and 3 bases from J, leaving 18 bases between. The CDR3 region is CASSFFRGDKLYEQYF. In DNA form, the CDR3 reads TGTGCCAGCAGCTTCTTCAGGGGGGACAAACTCTACGAGCAGTACTTC. Drawing the rest from reference TRBV7-9 and TRBJ2-7, the complete variable domain is DTGVSQNPRHKITKRGQNVTFRCDPISEHNRLYWYRQTLGQGPEFLTYFQNEAQLEKSRLLSDRFSAERPKGSFSTLEIQRTEQGDSAMYLCASSFFRGDKLYEQYFGPGTRLTVT.

This sequence joins TRBV7-9 and TRBJ1-4, with D perhaps TRBD1 (6 bases). Deletions cut 4 bases from V and 3 bases from J, with 12 bases between. Germline V gives CDR1 SEHNR, CDR2 FQNEAQ (reference sequence). The CDR3 runs to 15 residues. CDR3 residues: CASSSPGHSNEKLFF. CDR3 in DNA: TGTGCCAGCAGCTCTCCGGGACATTCTAATGAAAAACTGTTTTTT. Variable domain in full (rest from reference TRBV7-9 and TRBJ1-4): DTGVSQNPRHKITKRGQNVTFRCDPISEHNRLYWYRQTLGQGPEFLTYFQNEAQLEKSRLLSDRFSAERPKGSFSTLEIQRTEQGDSAMYLCASSSPGHSNEKLFFGSGTQLSVL.

This clone was picked up one time. This chain connects TRBV7-8 to TRBJ2-5; D not resolved. The length of the CDR3 is 13 residues. The V and J ends lost 3 bases and 5 bases respectively, with 10 bases between them. Germline V gene sequence: CDR1 SGHVS, CDR2 FQNEAQ. The CDR3 region has the DNA TGTGCCAGCAGCTTTCCCGGCGCGGAGACCCAGTACTTC. Its translation: CASSFPGAETQYF.

This clone was observed a few times. CDR3 in amino acids: CASTWGAGNTEAFF. In DNA form, the CDR3 reads TGTGCCAGCACTTGGGGGGCAGGGAACACTGAAGCTTTCTTT. V and J are TRBV7-8 and TRBJ1-1; D is perhaps TRBD1 (6 bases). V dropped 7 bases and J dropped 1 base, with 13 bases sitting between them. Germline lookup yields CDR1 SGHVS and CDR2 FQNEAQ. The CDR3 has 14 residues.

A few counts support this clone. Its ends do not fully match the called genes, so a read error is possible. J is TRBJ2-7 and V is TRBV7-9; 7 nucleotides align to TRBD1. The CDR3 has 14 amino acids. The germline gives CDR1 SEHNR, CDR2 FQNEAQ (reference sequence). The CDR3 protein is CASSPRQGSSEQYF. The CDR3, as DNA: TGTGCCAGCAGCCCTCGACAGGGCTCCTCCGAGCAGTACTTC. Filled out from reference TRBV7-9 and TRBJ2-7, the complete variable domain reads DTGVSQNPRHKITKRGQNVTFRCDPISEHNRLYWYRQTLGQGPEFLTYFQNEAQLEKSRLLSDRFSAERPKGSFSTLEIQRTEQGDSAMYLCASSPRQGSSEQYFGPGTRLTVT.

This sequence joins TRBV7-2 and TRBJ2-4; a possible D gene is TRBD1 (5 bases). V lost 8 bases and J lost 0, with 11 bases in between. Germline CDR1 SGHTA, CDR2 FQGNSA. CDR3 length: 14 amino acids. The CDR3 region is CASAAGKAKNIQYF. CDR3 in DNA: TGTGCCAGCGCAGCAGGGAAAGCCAAAAACATTCAGTACTTC.

This clone showed up just a few times. This chain connects TRBV4-1 to TRBJ2-3; 9 nucleotides line up with TRBD2. This CDR3 contains 15 residues. V shed 4 bases and J 8 bases; nucleotides not matched to a gene: 10. Germline V gene lookup returns CDR1 MGHRA and CDR2 YSYEKL. The CDR3 here is CASSRTSEYKVTQYF. The CDR3 DNA is TGCGCCAGCAGCCGGACTAGCGAGTATAAAGTTACGCAGTATTTT.